The clone carrying this T cell receptor (beta chain) was seen ten or more times. With 10 bases removed from V and 6 bases from J, the gap between germline ends came to 15 bases. The CDR3 spans 12 residues. The data belong to a study of Graves' ophthalmopathy and Graves' hyperthyroidism. In this cohort, patients with other autoimmune diseases, uncontrolled infections, pregnancy or lactation were excluded. Investigators amplified TCR beta CDR3 regions from RNA transcripts. RT-PCR was first run with HTBI primers, then multiplex PCR in a second round. TCRdb re-called the multiplex PCR reads through MiXCR, storing one row per CDR3 protein. The sample contains about 400,000 distinct CDR3 sequences, just over 15% of which appear only once.

Sequenced material: peripheral blood. The chain recombines TRBV12-3 or TRBV12-4 with TRBJ1-1; D is uncertain. The clonotype was recovered from a woman between 18 and 29 years old with stable Graves' hyperthyroidism. CDR3 protein: CATEEGYAEAFF. The CDR3 coding sequence is TGTGCCACTGAAGAGGGATATGCTGAAGCTTTCTTT.